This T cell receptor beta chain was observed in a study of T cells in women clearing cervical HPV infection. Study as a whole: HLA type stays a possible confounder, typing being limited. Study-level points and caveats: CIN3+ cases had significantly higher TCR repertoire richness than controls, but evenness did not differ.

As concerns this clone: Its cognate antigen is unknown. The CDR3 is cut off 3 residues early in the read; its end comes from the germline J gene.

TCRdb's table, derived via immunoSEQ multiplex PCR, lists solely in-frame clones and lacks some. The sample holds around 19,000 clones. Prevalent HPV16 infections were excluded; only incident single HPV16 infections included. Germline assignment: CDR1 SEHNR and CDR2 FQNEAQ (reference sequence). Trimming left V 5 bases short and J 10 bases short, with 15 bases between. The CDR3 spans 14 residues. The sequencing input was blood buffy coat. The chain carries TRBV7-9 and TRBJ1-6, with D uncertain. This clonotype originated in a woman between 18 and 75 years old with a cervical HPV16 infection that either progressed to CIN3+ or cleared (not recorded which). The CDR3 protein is CASSPEGGFSPLHF. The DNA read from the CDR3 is TGTGCCAGCAGCCCCGAGGGCGGGTTCTCACCC.